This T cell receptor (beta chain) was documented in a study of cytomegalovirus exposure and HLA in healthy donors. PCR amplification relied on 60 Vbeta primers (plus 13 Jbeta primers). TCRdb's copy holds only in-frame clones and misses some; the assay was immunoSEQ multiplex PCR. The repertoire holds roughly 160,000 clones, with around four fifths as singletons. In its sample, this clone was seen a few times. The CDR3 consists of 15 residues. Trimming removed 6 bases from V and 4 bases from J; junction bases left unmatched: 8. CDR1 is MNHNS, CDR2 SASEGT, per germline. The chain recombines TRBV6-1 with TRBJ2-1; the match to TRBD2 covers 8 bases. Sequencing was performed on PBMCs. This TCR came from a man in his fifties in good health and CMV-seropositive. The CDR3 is CASRGGAGGYNEQFF. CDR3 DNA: TGTGCCAGCAGGGGTGGGGCGGGAGGATACAATGAGCAGTTCTTC.